Listed here are 26 T cell receptor beta chains from one sample, sequenced in a study of T cell repertoires in cytomegalovirus infection. TCRdb reprocessed the reads via MiXCR and lists one record per CDR3 protein. Among 200,000 or so distinct CDR3 sequences listed, roughly 30% were seen once. Sequenced sample: PBMCs. These receptors came from a human donor in good health (CMV status not recorded). Some clones in this sample may be carry-over from other donors' samples.

A few counts support this clonotype. This sequence joins TRBV7-9 and TRBJ2-3; D perhaps matches TRBD1 (6 bases). Germline assignment: CDR1 SEHNR and CDR2 FQNEAQ (reference sequence). V was cut by 2 bases and J by 4 bases, with 10 bases left in between. The CDR3 is 14 residues long. The CDR3 here is CASSLLQGPDTQYF. CDR3 bases: TGTGCCAGCAGCTTACTACAGGGCCCAGATACGCAGTATTTT.

This clonotype was seen a handful of times. This chain connects TRBV10-1 to TRBJ2-2; TRBD2 matches at 8 bases. The CDR3 spans 15 residues. The germline V gene has CDR1 WNHNN and CDR2 SYGVQD (reference sequence). Losses at the gene ends were 6 bases for V and 0 bases for J; bases not matched to a gene: 3. This CDR3 is CASSPGLANTGELFF. As DNA, the CDR3 is TGCGCCAGCAGCCCGGGACTAGCGAACACCGGGGAGCTGTTTTTT.

The V call is TRBV6-1, the J call TRBJ2-3; either TRBD1 or TRBD2 may supply D (5 bases each). V lost 8 bases and J lost 1, with 13 bases in between. CDR1 and CDR2 from the germline V gene are MNHNS and SASEGT. The CDR3 consists of 14 residues. The CDR3 loop reads CASSRGSGTDTQYF. CDR3 bases: TGTGCCAGCTCCCGGGGCAGCGGCACAGATACGCAGTATTTT.

This clonotype occurred once. The gene calls are TRBV19 and TRBJ1-5; D is undetermined. CDR1 and CDR2 from the germline V gene are LNHDA and SQIVND (reference sequence). The V end was cut by 3 bases, the J end by 1 base, with 7 bases between. The CDR3 totals 14 residues. In DNA, the CDR3 is TGTGCCAGTAGTATCGGGAACAGCAATCAGCCCCAGCATTTT. This sequence encodes CASSIGNSNQPQHF.

In this sample, this clonotype turned up many times. This chain uses TRBV11-3 with TRBJ2-7, with 9 bases identical to TRBD2. The V gene end was trimmed by 0 bases and the J gene end by 2 bases; junction bases not matched to a gene: 5. The CDR3 contains 16 residues. Germline-derived CDR1 and CDR2 are SGHNT and YENEEA. The CDR3, as DNA: TGTGCCAGCAGCTTAGAGCGGGGGGGAGGCACCTACGAGCAGTACTTC. Residues: CASSLERGGGTYEQYF. Drawing the rest from reference TRBV11-3 and TRBJ2-7, the complete variable domain is EAGVVQSPRYKIIEKKQPVAFWCNPISGHNTLYWYLQNLGQGPELLIRYENEEAVDDSQLPKDRFSAERLKGVDSTLKIQPAELGDSAVYLCASSLERGGGTYEQYFGPGTRLTVT.

A note on this clonotype: A read error may be the cause here, since a much bigger clone is one base away. The rearrangement joins TRBV7-9 to TRBJ2-3, with TRBD2 identical over 9 bases. The CDR3 covers 14 residues. The germline CDR1 and CDR2 sequences are SEHNR and FQNEAQ (reference sequence). CDR3 in DNA: TGTGCCCGCAGCGGCGGGGGGGCCCCAGATACGCAGTATTTT. Translating gives CARSGGGAPDTQYF.

The J gene is TRBJ2-1, the V gene TRBV24-1, with 12 bases aligning to TRBD1. V lost 3 bases, J lost 10 bases, and 12 bases stayed unmatched. This CDR3 comprises 17 residues. From germline, CDR1 is KGHDR and CDR2 SFDVKD. CDR3 amino acids: CATSDRSGTGGEGEQFF. The CDR3, as DNA: TGTGCCACCAGTGATCGTTCCGGGACAGGGGGCGAGGGGGAGCAGTTCTTC.

CDR3 in amino acids: CASRSLLGASGAETQYF. The DNA of the CDR3 is TGTGCCAGCCGTTCCCTCCTGGGCGCTTCGGGAGCCGAGACCCAGTACTTC. The genes are TRBV27 and TRBJ2-5; D may be TRBD2 (6 bases). This CDR3 comprises 17 residues. Germline V CDR1 and CDR2: MNHEY, SMNVEV (reference sequence). V lost 8 bases to trimming and J lost 5 bases, with 27 bases between them.

V is TRBV2 and J is TRBJ2-3, with 8 bases identical to TRBD2. V was pared by 7 bases and J by 3 bases, with 0 bases of the junction left unmatched. CDR1 is SNHLY and CDR2 is FYNNEI in the germline V gene. The CDR3 loop spans 12 amino acids. The CDR3 coding sequence is TGTGCCAGCATAGCGGGAACAGATACGCAGTATTTT. Translation gives CASIAGTDTQYF. Variable domain in full (rest from reference TRBV2 and TRBJ2-3): EPEVTQTPSHQVTQMGQEVILRCVPISNHLYFYWYRQILGQKVEFLVSFYNNEISEKSEIFDDQFSVERPDGSNFTLKIRSTKLEDSAMYFCASIAGTDTQYFGPGTRLTVL.

Worth noting for this clonotype: This may stem from a read error, because a much larger clone lies one nucleotide away. A read error is likely, as this CDR3 ends without the conserved phenylalanine or tryptophan. The rearrangement uses TRBV20-1 and TRBJ1-2; tentative D call: TRBD1 (5 bases). This CDR3 spans 13 amino acids. Germline CDR1 is DFQATT and CDR2 is SNEGSKA (reference sequence). Between the trimmed V and J ends, which lost 2 bases and 2 bases, there was a span of 9 bases. CDR3 region: CSARRTGNYGYTI. DNA for the CDR3: TGCAGTGCTAGACGCACAGGAAACTATGGCTACACCATC.

J is TRBJ1-6 and V is TRBV30; 7 nucleotides agree with TRBD1. The germline V gene encodes CDR1 GTSNPN and CDR2 SVGIG (reference sequence). The CDR3 is 15 residues long. V was pared by 3 bases and J by 4 bases, with 6 bases of the junction left unmatched. The CDR3 is CAWSVGQKYNSPLHF. The CDR3 DNA follows: TGTGCCTGGAGCGTGGGACAGAAGTATAATTCACCCCTCCACTTT.

This clonotype has only a few counts. The rearrangement joins TRBV7-9 to TRBJ1-5; no firm D call. Germline V gene lookup returns CDR1 SEHNR and CDR2 FQNEAQ (reference sequence). The CDR3 covers 15 residues. V lost 2 bases and J 2 bases, leaving 10 bases between the germline ends. The DNA of the CDR3 is TGTGCCAGCAGCTTAATGGGCCGCGGCAATCAGCCCCAGCATTTT. Translated, it gives CASSLMGRGNQPQHF. Complete variable domain (other parts from reference TRBV7-9 and TRBJ1-5): DTGVSQNPRHKITKRGQNVTFRCDPISEHNRLYWYRQTLGQGPEFLTYFQNEAQLEKSRLLSDRFSAERPKGSFSTLEIQRTEQGDSAMYLCASSLMGRGNQPQHFGDGTRLSIL.

The V call is TRBV7-6, the J call TRBJ1-5; maybe TRBD1 (5 bases). Germline V gene data show CDR1 as SGHVS and CDR2 as FNYEAQ. V was cut by 5 bases and J by 3 bases, with 17 bases left in between. The CDR3 sequence is 16 residues long. In DNA, the CDR3 is TGTGCCAGCAGCCCCGGGGCTAATGGGAACAATCAGCCCCAGCATTTT. It specifies CASSPGANGNNQPQHF.

The V and J genes are TRBV5-1 and TRBJ2-5; no firm D call. Trimming took 0 bases from V and 0 from J, leaving 9 bases between them. The CDR3 is 15 amino acids. Germline V gene lookup returns CDR1 SGHRS and CDR2 YFSETQ. The CDR3 region is CASSLDAVYQETQYF. The CDR3 bases are TGCGCCAGCAGCTTGGACGCAGTGTACCAAGAGACCCAGTACTTC.

This clonotype occurred a few times. The chain combines TRBV12-3 or TRBV12-4 with TRBJ1-1; D unresolved. CDR3 length: 13 amino acids. V was clipped by 6 bases and J by 3 bases, with 11 bases between them. CDR3 residues: CASSIKDYTEAFF. The CDR3 DNA reads TGTGCCAGCAGCATTAAGGACTACACTGAAGCTTTCTTT.

This clonotype turned up a few times. In nucleotides, the CDR3 is TGTGCCAGCTGTTCGGGGGCGAATGAAAAACTGTTTTTT. Translation gives CASCSGANEKLFF. This chain connects TRBV12-3 or TRBV12-4 to TRBJ1-4; a possible D gene is TRBD1 (6 bases). Trimming left V 8 bases short and J 5 bases short, with 12 bases between. The CDR3 is 13 residues long.

V is TRBV2 and J is TRBJ2-7; D tentatively fits TRBD1 or TRBD2 (5 bases each). CDR3 size: 13 residues. Germline V lookup: CDR1 SNHLY, CDR2 FYNNEI. V gave up 10 bases and J gave up 2 bases, with 15 bases separating them. The CDR3 loop is CATKQEVPYEQYF. Here the CDR3 DNA reads TGTGCCACCAAACAGGAGGTCCCCTACGAGCAGTACTTC.

Ten or more counts support this clonotype. V gene TRBV7-2 combines with J gene TRBJ2-7, with TRBD1 identical over 7 bases. There are 13 residues in the CDR3. Germline V lookup: CDR1 SGHTA, CDR2 FQGNSA. V lost 3 bases to trimming and J lost 4 bases; unmatched junction nucleotides: 3. The CDR3 nucleotides read TGTGCCAGCAGCTTTTTGGGACAGTACGAGCAGTACTTC. Its translation is CASSFLGQYEQYF.

This clonotype has a count of ten or more. The chain combines TRBV11-2 with TRBJ1-4, with 7 bases aligning to TRBD1. The trim removed 3 bases at V and 7 bases at J, leaving 8 bases unmatched. CDR1 is SGHAT and CDR2 is FQNNGV in the germline V gene. This CDR3 is 15 amino acids long. The CDR3 is CASSFTGTEFEKLFF. The CDR3 DNA follows: TGTGCCAGCAGCTTTACCGGGACAGAGTTTGAAAAACTGTTTTTT. The full variable domain, in which reference TRBV11-2 and TRBJ1-4 provide the parts outside the CDR3, is EAGVAQSPRYKIIEKRQSVAFWCNPISGHATLYWYQQILGQGPKLLIQFQNNGVVDDSQLPKDRFSAERLKGVDSTLKIQPAKLEDSAVYLCASSFTGTEFEKLFFGSGTQLSVL.

V is TRBV29-1 and J is TRBJ2-1; possible D gene TRBD2, 5 bases. The CDR3 extends over 10 amino acids. Trimming cost V 4 bases and J 9 bases, with 7 bases left between them. In germline, CDR1 is SQVTM, CDR2 ANQGSEA. CDR3 protein: CSVVSGEQFF. The CDR3 coding sequence is TGCAGCGTTGTCAGCGGTGAGCAGTTCTTC.

In its sample, this clonotype was seen a few times. This sequence joins TRBV25-1 and TRBJ2-7; tentatively, D is TRBD1 (5 bases). The CDR3 is 12 residues long. Trimming left V 9 bases short and J 3 bases short, with 12 bases between. CDR1 is MGHDK and CDR2 is SYGVNS in the germline V gene. The CDR3 DNA sequence: TGTGCCAGTGCTCCAGGGAACTACGAGCAGTACTTC. Protein: CASAPGNYEQYF.

This clonotype was seen a handful of times. At one boundary the junction diverges from the germline segment, which might be a read error. This rearrangement joins TRBV2 to TRBJ1-5, with D uncertain. The germline gives CDR1 SNHLY, CDR2 FYNNEI. This CDR3 has 13 amino acids. Here the CDR3 reads CASSESRGRVSNF. The CDR3 coding sequence is TGTGCCAGCAGTGAATCTCGAGGGAGGGTAAGCAATTTT.

The V call is TRBV20-1, the J call TRBJ1-4; D may be TRBD1 (6 bases). V was shortened by 6 bases and J by 9 bases, with 17 bases between the two germline ends. Germline V CDR1 and CDR2: DFQATT, SNEGSKA (reference sequence). The CDR3 covers 13 residues. CDR3 protein: CSAADSYHQKLFF. DNA for the CDR3: TGCAGTGCGGCGGACAGCTATCATCAAAAACTGTTTTTT.

This clonotype was seen ten or more times. The genes are TRBV7-2 and TRBJ1-5; maybe TRBD1 (5 bases). Trimming pared 5 bases from V and 4 bases from J, leaving 15 bases between. Germline assignment: CDR1 SGHTA and CDR2 FQGNSA. This CDR3 contains 15 residues. CDR3 loop: CASSPPQGGNQPQHF. Written as DNA, the CDR3 is TGTGCCAGCAGCCCCCCTCAGGGCGGGAATCAGCCCCAGCATTTT.

This clonotype was detected a few times. The chain recombines TRBV6-1 with TRBJ2-3; D might be TRBD2 (5 bases). In germline, CDR1 is MNHNS, CDR2 SASEGT. Between the trimmed V and J ends, which lost 5 bases and 1 base, there was a span of 13 bases. The CDR3 has 15 residues. In DNA form, the CDR3 reads TGTGCCAGCAGTCCAGTAGCGCGGCGCACAGATACGCAGTATTTT. The encoded protein is CASSPVARRTDTQYF.

The rearrangement links TRBV7-2 to TRBJ2-7; D uncertain. There are 13 residues in the CDR3. Deletions cut 6 bases from V and 0 bases from J, with 9 bases between. Germline V CDR1 and CDR2: SGHTA, FQGNSA. This chain's CDR3 is CASRPLSSYEQYF. The CDR3 coding sequence is TGTGCCAGCAGGCCCCTGAGCTCCTACGAGCAGTACTTC.